This T cell receptor beta chain originates from a study of CXCR3-negative and CXCR3-positive naive CD8 T cells. Findings and limits, study-wide: Between one naive subset and the other, surface CD5 was comparable, and TCR strength was inferred from TRB CDR3 properties. For memory CD8+ cells diversity was much lower, but both naive subsets had comparably high diversity.

Naive CD8+ T cells showed a CD45RO-CCR7+CD27+CD95- phenotype. A word on this clonotype: Its antigen remains unknown.

The CDR3 length is 16 residues. Looked up from germline, CDR1 is LNHDA and CDR2 is SQIVND (reference sequence). The authors made the TRB cDNA libraries by 5' RACE using UMI labels. One entry per CDR3 protein, without DNA, is what TCRdb gives after re-calling the 5' RACE reads. The sample data list approximately 6,800 distinct CDR3 sequences. Input material: naive CXCR3- CD8+ T cells from blood. Subset meaning: CD45RO-CCR7+CD27+CD95- naive CD8+ T cells lacking CXCR3 (TNR3-). The chain carries TRBV19 and TRBJ2-3; TCRdb proposes TRBD2, but this gene call is untestable without DNA. This TCR came from a human donor in good health. Some clones in this sample may be carry-over from other donors' samples. The CDR3 here is CASMGQAGLMTDTQYF.